The T cell receptor (beta chain) described here comes from a study of cytomegalovirus exposure and HLA in healthy donors. Study overall: Unique TCRs numbering around 80 million, obtained from HLA-typed donors, made up an early data release. Study-level points and caveats: Donors were assumed by presence/absence analyses to have roughly uniform sequencing depth. Reports showed the classifier diagnosing cytomegalovirus status with high specificity and sensitivity.

The table lists this clone with a few counts. What it binds is not known. This PCR relied on a set of 60 Vbeta primers and 13 Jbeta primers. TCRdb's copy holds only in-frame clones and misses some; the assay was immunoSEQ multiplex PCR. The table records some 150,000 clones, more than 60% of them present only once. V shed 5 bases and J shed 1 base, with 9 bases lying between them. Germline V gene lookup returns CDR1 PRHDT and CDR2 FYEKMQ (reference sequence). This CDR3 has 14 amino acids. This chain links TRBV13 with TRBJ2-4, with D unresolved. This sequence was found in a man aged 40-49 years in good health and CMV-seronegative. The sequenced material came from PBMCs. The CDR3 DNA is TGTGCCAGCAGCCCGACGGGTGCCAAAAACATTCAGTACTTC. This gives the protein CASSPTGAKNIQYF.